Sequencing of this TCR beta chain was carried out in a study of preoperative IRX-2 immunotherapy in early breast cancer. Noted treatment: preoperative locoregional IRX-2 cytokine immunotherapy. Data came from immunoSEQ multiplex PCR; TCRdb stores just in-frame clones and leaves some out. The top ten hold approximately 9% of the sample, which has roughly 29,000 clones, around 87% seen once. This material was collected from a patient treated with IRX-2 immunotherapy. This clonotype was obtained from a human donor with breast cancer.

DNA for the CDR3: TGTGCCAGCAGCCAAGGGGGCTCAGGGCAGCCCCAGCATTTT. Amino acids: CASSQGGSGQPQHF. The V gene is TRBV28, the J gene TRBJ1-5; 7 positions match TRBD1. The CDR3 covers 14 residues. V trimming: 6 bases; J trimming: 7 bases; junction bases outside the gene matches: 9. CDR1 MDHEN and CDR2 SYDVKM come from the germline V gene.